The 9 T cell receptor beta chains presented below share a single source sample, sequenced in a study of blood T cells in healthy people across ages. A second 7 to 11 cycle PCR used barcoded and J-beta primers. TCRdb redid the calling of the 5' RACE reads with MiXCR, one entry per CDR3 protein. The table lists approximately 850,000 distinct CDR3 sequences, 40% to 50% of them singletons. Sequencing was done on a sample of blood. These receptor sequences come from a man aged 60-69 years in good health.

The CDR3 nucleotides read TGTGCCAGCAGCACAGGGGATGAGCAGTACTTC. Encoded protein: CASSTGDEQYF. This sequence joins TRBV11-2 and TRBJ2-5; TRBD1 agrees at 7 bases. The CDR3 extends over 11 amino acids. Unmatched junction bases numbered 5, after V lost 5 bases and J lost 11 bases. The germline V gene encodes CDR1 SGHAT and CDR2 FQNNGV.

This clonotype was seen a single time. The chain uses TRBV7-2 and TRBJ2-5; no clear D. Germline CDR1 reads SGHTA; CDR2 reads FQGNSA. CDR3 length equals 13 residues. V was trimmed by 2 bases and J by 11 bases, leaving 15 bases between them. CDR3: CASSLRRYNEQYF. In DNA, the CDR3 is TGTGCCAGCAGCTTACGACGTTACAATGAGCAGTACTTC.

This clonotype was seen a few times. The CDR3 DNA sequence: TGTGCCAGCAGCTTCGAGGGGGGGGAATCACCCCTCCACTTT. This sequence encodes CASSFEGGESPLHF. The chain couples TRBV5-5 to TRBJ1-6; perhaps TRBD1 as D (6 bases). The V and J ends lost 2 bases and 10 bases respectively, with 13 bases between them. The CDR3 covers 14 residues. Germline V gene sequence: CDR1 SGHKS, CDR2 YYEKEE (reference sequence). Complete variable domain (other parts from reference TRBV5-5 and TRBJ1-6): DAGVTQSPTHLIKTRGQQVTLRCSPISGHKSVSWYQQVLGQGPQFIFQYYEKEERGRGNFPDRFSARQFPNYSSELNVNALLLGDSALYLCASSFEGGESPLHFGNGTRLTVT.

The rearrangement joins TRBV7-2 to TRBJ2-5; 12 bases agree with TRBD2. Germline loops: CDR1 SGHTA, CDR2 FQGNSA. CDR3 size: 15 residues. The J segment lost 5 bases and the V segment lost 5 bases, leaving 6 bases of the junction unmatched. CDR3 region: CASSQNLAGGETQYF. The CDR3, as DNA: TGTGCCAGCAGCCAGAATCTAGCGGGGGGGGAGACCCAGTACTTC.

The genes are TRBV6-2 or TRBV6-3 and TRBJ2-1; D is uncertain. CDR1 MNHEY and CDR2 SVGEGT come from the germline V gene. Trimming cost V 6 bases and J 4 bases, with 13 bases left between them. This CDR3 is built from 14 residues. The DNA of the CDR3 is TGTGCCAGCAGCCCCAAGGGCCTATACAATGAGCAGTTCTTC. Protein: CASSPKGLYNEQFF.

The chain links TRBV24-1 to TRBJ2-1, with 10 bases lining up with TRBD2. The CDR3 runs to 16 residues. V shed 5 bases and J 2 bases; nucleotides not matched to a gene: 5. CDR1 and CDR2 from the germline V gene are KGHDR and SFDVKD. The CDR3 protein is CATSANLAGAYNEQFF. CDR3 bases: TGTGCCACCAGTGCCAATCTAGCGGGGGCCTACAATGAGCAGTTCTTC.

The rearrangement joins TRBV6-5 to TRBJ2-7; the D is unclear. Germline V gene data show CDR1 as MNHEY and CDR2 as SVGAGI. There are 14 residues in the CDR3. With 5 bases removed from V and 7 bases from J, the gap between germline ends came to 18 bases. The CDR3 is CASSPYQSGYEQYF. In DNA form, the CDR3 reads TGTGCCAGCAGTCCCTATCAATCGGGCTATGAGCAGTACTTC.

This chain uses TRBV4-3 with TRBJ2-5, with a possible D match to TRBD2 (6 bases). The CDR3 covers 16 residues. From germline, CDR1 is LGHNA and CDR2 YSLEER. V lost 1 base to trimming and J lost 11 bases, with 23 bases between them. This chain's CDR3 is CASSQGGRGLPDEQYF. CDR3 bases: TGCGCCAGCAGCCAAGGAGGGCGTGGACTACCTGATGAGCAGTACTTC.

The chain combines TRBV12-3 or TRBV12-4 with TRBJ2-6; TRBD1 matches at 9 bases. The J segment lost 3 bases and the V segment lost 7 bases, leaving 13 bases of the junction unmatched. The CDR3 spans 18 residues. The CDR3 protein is CASTRQGGWGIGANVLTF. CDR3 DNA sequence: TGTGCCAGCACTCGACAGGGGGGATGGGGTATTGGGGCCAACGTCCTGACTTTC.